The rows below give T cell receptor beta chains drawn from one sample of a study of regulatory T cells in long-lasting Graves disease. TCRdb independently ran MiXCR on the multiplex PCR reads; one entry per CDR3 protein. Among 540,000 or so distinct CDR3 sequences, roughly 12% were seen once, and the ten largest hold under 10%. This sample also belongs to another study, concerning T cells in Graves' hyperthyroidism and ophthalmopathy.

The source material was peripheral blood mononuclear cells (PBMCs), sampled at new diagnosis, from a patient treated with antithyroid drugs. These receptors were obtained from a young man with Graves disease. Both conserved end residues are part of each CDR3. D genes are given only for firm matches. Part of the rows lack a size; the others show once, few, many or a class for expanded clones.

v_gene	j_gene	abundance	d_gene	CDR3nt	CDR3aa
TRBV11-2	TRBJ2-3	NA	NA	TGTGCCAGCAGCCGAAACGGAGGGGGGACAGATACGCAGTATTTT	CASSRNGGGTDTQYF
TRBV3-1	TRBJ2-1	many	NA	TGTGCCAGCAGCCAGGGCCTCTACAATGAGCAGTTCTTC	CASSQGLYNEQFF
TRBV5-8	TRBJ2-2	NA	NA	TGTGCCAGCAAAGCACAGCCTCTCGGGGAGCTGTTTTTT	CASKAQPLGELFF
TRBV27	TRBJ2-1	many	TRBD1	TGTGCCAGCAGACTCTCTGGGACAGGACAAATAAACAATGAGCAGTTCTTC	CASRLSGTGQINNEQFF
TRBV2	TRBJ2-7	many	TRBD2	TGTGCCAGCAGGAGTATGAGCGGGGCCGGCGAGCAGTACTTC	CASRSMSGAGEQYF
TRBV20-1	TRBJ2-4	few	TRBD2	TGCAGTGCTAGTCGGACTAGCGCAGCCAAAAACATTCAGTACTTC	CSASRTSAAKNIQYF
TRBV18	TRBJ2-3	many	TRBD2	TGTGCCAGCTCGCAACCGGGACTAGCGGGAGGAGATACGCAGTATTTT	CASSQPGLAGGDTQYF
TRBV6-2/TRBV6-3	TRBJ2-7	NA	NA	TGTGCCAGCAGTTCTGGGGGTGTCAGGGACTACGAGCAGTACTTC	CASSSGGVRDYEQYF
TRBV7-8	TRBJ2-7	many	NA	TGTGCCAGCAGCCCGACCTTCATGTCAGACGAGCAGTACTTC	CASSPTFMSDEQYF
TRBV11-2	TRBJ1-3	many	NA	TGTGCCAGCAGCCCTCAGACCGGATCTGGAAACACCATATATTTT	CASSPQTGSGNTIYF
TRBV20-1	TRBJ2-3	many	NA	TGCAGTGCCATAGGGGGGCCGACGGATACGCAGTATTTT	CSAIGGPTDTQYF
TRBV7-9	TRBJ1-4	NA	NA	TGTGCCAGCAGCTTACGAGGGGTAGCAACTAATGAAAAACTGTTTTTT	CASSLRGVATNEKLFF
TRBV27	TRBJ1-2	many	TRBD1	TGTGCCAGCAGCCCCCCCGACAGGGCCCACTACACCTTC	CASSPPDRAHYTF
TRBV14	TRBJ1-3	few	NA	TGTGCCAGCAGCCAAGATCGTGGCTCTGGAAACACCATATATTTT	CASSQDRGSGNTIYF
TRBV2	TRBJ2-7	many	NA	TGTGCCAGCAGCGCCGGGACCCGTTACGAGCAGTACTTC	CASSAGTRYEQYF
TRBV11-1	TRBJ2-7	NA	NA	TGCGCCAGCAGCTTTGACCTCTCCTACGAGCAGTACTTC	CASSFDLSYEQYF
TRBV2	TRBJ1-1	many	NA	TGTGCCAGCAGTGCGTTAACCGAGCGTCGAGATGAAGCTTTCTTT	CASSALTERRDEAFF
TRBV5-1	TRBJ2-1	few	NA	TGCGCCAGCAGCTTGGGCAAGCGGTCCCAGTTCTACAATGAGCAGTTCTTC	CASSLGKRSQFYNEQFF
TRBV9	TRBJ1-1	NA	TRBD1	TGTGCCAGCAGAGCAGGGGGCGGAACGGCTGAAGCTTTCTTT	CASRAGGGTAEAFF
TRBV14	TRBJ2-3	few	TRBD2	TGTGCCAGCAGCCCCCTCGGAGCGGGAGATGCAGATACGCAGTATTTT	CASSPLGAGDADTQYF
TRBV2	TRBJ2-1	few	NA	TGTGCCAGCGCCTCGTATGAGCAGTTCTTC	CASASYEQFF
TRBV11-2	TRBJ2-5	many	NA	TGTGCCAGCAGCTTAGCCCACGGGTTCATTGGGACCCAGTACTTC	CASSLAHGFIGTQYF
TRBV3-1	TRBJ2-7	few	NA	TGTGCCAGCAGCCAAGATCGGCGGGGCGAGCAGTACTTC	CASSQDRRGEQYF
TRBV20-1	TRBJ1-1	few	TRBD1	TGCAGTGCTAGGGATCCGGGACAGGGAAGGAACACTGAAGCTTTCTTT	CSARDPGQGRNTEAFF
TRBV3-1	TRBJ2-1	NA	TRBD2	TGTGCCAGCAGCCGTAGGGCTAGCGGGGTTGGGTTGTACAATGAGCAGTTCTTC	CASSRRASGVGLYNEQFF
TRBV6-1	TRBJ2-7	many	TRBD1	TGTGCCAGCAGCCGCTTCCTCGGACAGGCGACGCAGTACTTC	CASSRFLGQATQYF
TRBV2	TRBJ2-3	many	NA	TGTGCCAGCATTGTCGGCGGCTCCACAGATACGCAGTATTTT	CASIVGGSTDTQYF
TRBV20-1	TRBJ2-7	NA	TRBD2	TGCAGTGCTAGAAAGTCTAGCGGGATGTGGGCCGTGGGCTACGAGCAGTACTTC	CSARKSSGMWAVGYEQYF
TRBV2	TRBJ1-2	many	NA	TGTGCCAGCGGTCGGCAGGGTAACTATGGCTACACCTTC	CASGRQGNYGYTF
TRBV10-3	TRBJ1-1	NA	NA	TGTGCCATCAAATCGACAGGTCACAGGCTGAACACTGAAGCTTTCTTT	CAIKSTGHRLNTEAFF